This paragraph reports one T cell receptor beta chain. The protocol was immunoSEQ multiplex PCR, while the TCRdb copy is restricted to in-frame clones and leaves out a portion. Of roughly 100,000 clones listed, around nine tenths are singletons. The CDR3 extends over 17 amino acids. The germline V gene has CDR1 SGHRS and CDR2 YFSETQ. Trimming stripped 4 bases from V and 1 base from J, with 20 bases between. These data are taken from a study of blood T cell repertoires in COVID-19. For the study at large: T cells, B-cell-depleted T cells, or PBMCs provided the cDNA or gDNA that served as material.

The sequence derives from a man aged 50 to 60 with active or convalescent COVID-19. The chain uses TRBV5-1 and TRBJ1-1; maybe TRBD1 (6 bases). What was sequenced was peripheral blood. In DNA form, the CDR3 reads TGCGCCAGCAGCCCTACCTTGTCCCGGGGGGCGAACACTGAAGCTTTCTTT. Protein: CASSPTLSRGANTEAFF.